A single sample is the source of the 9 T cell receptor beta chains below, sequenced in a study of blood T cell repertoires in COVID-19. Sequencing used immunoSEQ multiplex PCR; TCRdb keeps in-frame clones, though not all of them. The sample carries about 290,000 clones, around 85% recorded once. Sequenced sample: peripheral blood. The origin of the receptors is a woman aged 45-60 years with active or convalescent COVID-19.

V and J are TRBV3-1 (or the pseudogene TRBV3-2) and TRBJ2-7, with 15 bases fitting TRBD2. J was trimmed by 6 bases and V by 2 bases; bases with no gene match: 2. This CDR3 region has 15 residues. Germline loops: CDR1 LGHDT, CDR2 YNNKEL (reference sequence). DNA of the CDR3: TGTGCCAGCAGCCAAACGGGACTAGCGGGAGGCGAGCAGTACTTC. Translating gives CASSQTGLAGGEQYF.

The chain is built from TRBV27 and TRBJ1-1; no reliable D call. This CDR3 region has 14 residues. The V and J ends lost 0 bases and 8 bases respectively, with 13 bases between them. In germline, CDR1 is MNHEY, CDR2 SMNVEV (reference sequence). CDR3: CASSLSGGFLEAFF. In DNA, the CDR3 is TGTGCCAGCAGTTTATCAGGAGGCTTTCTCGAAGCTTTCTTT.

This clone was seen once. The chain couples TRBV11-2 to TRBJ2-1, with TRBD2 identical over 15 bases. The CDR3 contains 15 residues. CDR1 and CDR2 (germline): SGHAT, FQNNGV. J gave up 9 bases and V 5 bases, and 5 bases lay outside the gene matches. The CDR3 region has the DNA TGTGCCAGCAGCCCGGGACTAGCGGGAGGCGTTGAGCAGTTCTTC. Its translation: CASSPGLAGGVEQFF.

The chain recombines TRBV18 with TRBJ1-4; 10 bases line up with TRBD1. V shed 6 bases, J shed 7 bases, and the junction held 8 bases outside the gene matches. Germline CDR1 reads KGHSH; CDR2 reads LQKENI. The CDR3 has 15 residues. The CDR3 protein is CASSPRTGGGEKLFF. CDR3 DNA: TGTGCCAGCTCTCCAAGGACAGGGGGAGGTGAAAAACTGTTTTTT.

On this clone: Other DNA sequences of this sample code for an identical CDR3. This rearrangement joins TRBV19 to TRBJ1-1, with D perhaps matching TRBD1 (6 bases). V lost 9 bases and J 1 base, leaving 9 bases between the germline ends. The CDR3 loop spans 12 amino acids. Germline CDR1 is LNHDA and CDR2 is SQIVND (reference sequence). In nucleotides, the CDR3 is TGTGCCAGCAAACAGGGGAACACTGAAGCTTTCTTT. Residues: CASKQGNTEAFF.

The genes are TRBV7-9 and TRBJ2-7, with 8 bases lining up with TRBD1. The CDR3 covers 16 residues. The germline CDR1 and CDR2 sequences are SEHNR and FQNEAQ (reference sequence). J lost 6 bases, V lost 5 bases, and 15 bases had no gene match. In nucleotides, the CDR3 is TGTGCCAGCAGCGTAAGGACAGGGCGGGCGGCGGGCGAGCAGTACTTC. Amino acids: CASSVRTGRAAGEQYF.

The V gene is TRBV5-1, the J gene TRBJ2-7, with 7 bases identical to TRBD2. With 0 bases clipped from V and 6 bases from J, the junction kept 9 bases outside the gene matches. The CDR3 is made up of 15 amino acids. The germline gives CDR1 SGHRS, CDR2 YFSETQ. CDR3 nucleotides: TGCGCCAGCAGCTTGGCCGGGGGGATCGGCGGCGAGCAGTACTTC. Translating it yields CASSLAGGIGGEQYF.

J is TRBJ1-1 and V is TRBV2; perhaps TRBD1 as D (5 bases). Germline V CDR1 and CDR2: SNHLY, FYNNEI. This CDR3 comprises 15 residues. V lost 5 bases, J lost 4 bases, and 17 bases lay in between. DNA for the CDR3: TGTGCCAGCAGTAATCAGGGTCGGAGGGGCACTGAAGCTTTCTTT. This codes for CASSNQGRRGTEAFF.

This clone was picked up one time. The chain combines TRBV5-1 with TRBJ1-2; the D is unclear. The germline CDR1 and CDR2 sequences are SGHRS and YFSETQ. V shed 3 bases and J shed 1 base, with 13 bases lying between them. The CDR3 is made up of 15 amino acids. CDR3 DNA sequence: TGCGCCAGCAGCTCCCCCTACGACAATAACTATGGCTACACCTTC. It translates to CASSSPYDNNYGYTF.